This TCR beta chain stems from a study of T-cell memory formation after mild COVID-19. Study context: Each donor largely had its own TCR clusters.

The sample holds a few counts of this clonotype. CDR1 and CDR2 from the germline V gene are MNHEY and SVGAGI. The CDR3 contains 15 residues. The J segment lost 2 bases and the V segment lost 7 bases, leaving 9 bases of the junction unmatched. After 5'RACE with constant-segment primers, TCR alpha and TCR beta cDNA libraries carrying sample barcodes and UMIs were obtained. TCRdb re-derived calls from the 5' RACE reads in MiXCR, one entry per CDR3 protein. The table has 200,000 to 250,000 distinct CDR3 sequences, 7.5% to 10% seen once. The specimen was PBMCs or a T cell subset sorted from them (not recorded which). The chain couples TRBV6-5 to TRBJ2-5, with 8 bases matching TRBD2. The clonotype originates from a man between 18 and 29 years old who had mild COVID-19 (a few samples of this study predate the infection). Cell type and time point are not known. CDR3 residues: CASTPQGGGQETQYF. The CDR3 DNA sequence: TGTGCCAGCACCCCCCAGGGCGGGGGGCAAGAGACCCAGTACTTC.